This entry lists 25 T cell receptor beta chains sequenced from one sample in a study of cytomegalovirus exposure and HLA in healthy donors. Primers included in the PCR were 60 Vbeta and 13 Jbeta primers. The protocol was immunoSEQ multiplex PCR, while the TCRdb copy is restricted to in-frame clones and leaves out a portion. The data show some 70,000 clones, 70% to 80% seen once. Material: PBMCs. The receptors come from a man over 45 in good health and CMV-seronegative.

The chain joins TRBV7-9 to TRBJ2-4, with 8 nucleotides matching TRBD1. Germline V CDR1 and CDR2: SEHNR, FQNEAQ (reference sequence). With V trimmed by 2 bases and J by 1 base, 1 base remained unmatched. CDR3 length: 15 amino acids. In nucleotides, the CDR3 is TGTGCCAGCAGCTTACGACAGGGGGCCAAAAACATTCAGTACTTC. Amino acids: CASSLRQGAKNIQYF.

The rearrangement joins TRBV5-1 to TRBJ1-1, with 8 bases fitting TRBD1. The CDR3 loop spans 16 amino acids. CDR1 and CDR2 (germline): SGHRS, YFSETQ. V lost 5 bases to trimming and J lost 1 base; unmatched junction nucleotides: 10. As DNA, the CDR3 is TGCGCCAGCAGACGGACAGGGCCAGGTTCGAACACTGAAGCTTTCTTT. Encoded protein: CASRRTGPGSNTEAFF.

The rearrangement links TRBV19 to TRBJ1-5; D call uncertain. V lost 7 bases, J lost 3 bases, and 16 bases lay in between. This CDR3 comprises 15 residues. Germline V gene data show CDR1 as LNHDA and CDR2 as SQIVND (reference sequence). This CDR3 reads CASTRPGNPNQPQHF. The CDR3 DNA reads TGTGCCAGTACCCGACCCGGGAACCCCAATCAGCCCCAGCATTTT.

This CDR3 reads CASSIPQGASNQPQHF. In DNA, the CDR3 is TGTGCCAGTAGTATCCCACAGGGTGCGAGCAATCAGCCCCAGCATTTT. The chain combines TRBV19 with TRBJ1-5; a weak D match, TRBD1 (6 bases). The CDR3 loop spans 16 amino acids. Germline V CDR1 and CDR2: LNHDA, SQIVND (reference sequence). V lost 3 bases and J 1 base, leaving 13 bases between the germline ends.

The chain couples TRBV10-3 to TRBJ2-7; a weak D match, TRBD2 (5 bases). Germline V gene data show CDR1 as ENHRY and CDR2 as SYGVKD. V was shortened by 5 bases and J by 1 base, with 12 bases between the two germline ends. The CDR3 totals 14 residues. Here the CDR3 DNA reads TGTGCCATCAGTACTCCTCGCGGGTCCTACGAGCAGTACTTC. It encodes CAISTPRGSYEQYF.

The chain recombines TRBV4-3 with TRBJ2-6; TRBD2 agrees at 12 bases. The CDR3 spans 18 residues. The ends lost 3 bases at V and 1 base at J; junction bases unmatched: 4. Germline CDR1 is LGHNA and CDR2 is YSLEER. The CDR3 loop reads CASSQEGLAGSGANVLTF. CDR3 bases: TGCGCCAGCAGCCAGGAAGGACTAGCGGGATCTGGGGCCAACGTCCTGACTTTC.

The chain couples TRBV7-2 to TRBJ1-5; no firm D call. Deletions cut 1 base from V and 6 bases from J, with 4 bases between. The CDR3 is 12 amino acids. Per the germline V gene, CDR1 is SGHTA and CDR2 is FQGNSA. The CDR3 bases are TGTGCCAGCAGCTTAGATCGTCAGCCCCAGCATTTT. Protein sequence: CASSLDRQPQHF. Full variable domain (outside the CDR3, taken from reference TRBV7-2 and TRBJ1-5): GAGVSQSPSNKVTEKGKDVELRCDPISGHTALYWYRQSLGQGLEFLIYFQGNSAPDKSGLPSDRFSAERTGGSVSTLTIQRTQQEDSAVYLCASSLDRQPQHFGDGTRLSIL.

This sequence joins TRBV18 and TRBJ2-7, with TRBD1 identical over 9 bases. This CDR3 region has 16 residues. Germline CDR1 KGHSH, CDR2 LQKENI. The V and J ends lost 0 bases and 5 bases, in that order; junction bases with no gene match: 8. The CDR3 sequence is CASSPPWGQGGDEQYF. CDR3 nucleotide sequence: TGTGCCAGCTCACCACCCTGGGGACAGGGAGGGGACGAGCAGTACTTC.

CDR3 sequence (DNA): TGTGCCAGCAGTTTGGAGTATGCTTTCTTT. Protein sequence: CASSLEYAFF. J is TRBJ1-1 and V is TRBV28; D uncertain. V gave up 3 bases and J gave up 11 bases, with 7 bases separating them. Germline V gene data show CDR1 as MDHEN and CDR2 as SYDVKM. CDR3 size: 10 residues.

The chain links TRBV5-4 to TRBJ2-4; D perhaps matches TRBD2 (6 bases). The CDR3 covers 17 residues. The germline V gene encodes CDR1 SGHNT and CDR2 YYREEE (reference sequence). V lost 0 bases, J lost 6 bases, and 19 bases lay in between. In nucleotides, the CDR3 is TGTGCCAGCAGCTTGGCCCCCCGTGGAGCGGGCGGAAACATTCAGTACTTC. Protein sequence: CASSLAPRGAGGNIQYF.

The chain has TRBV5-4 and TRBJ1-2; D not certain. V was pared by 3 bases and J by 5 bases, with 11 bases between. The germline V gene has CDR1 SGHNT and CDR2 YYREEE (reference sequence). There are 13 residues in the CDR3. The CDR3 DNA reads TGTGCCAGCAGCTCAGTCCCAGGTTATGGCTACACCTTC. It codes for CASSSVPGYGYTF.

The CDR3 spells CAWSGGYEQYF. The CDR3, as DNA: TGTGCCTGGAGTGGCGGCTACGAGCAGTACTTC. V and J are TRBV30 and TRBJ2-7; D unclear. The germline gives CDR1 GTSNPN, CDR2 SVGIG (reference sequence). Trimming cost V 1 base and J 3 bases, with 4 bases left between them. The CDR3 runs 11 residues. Complete variable domain (other parts from reference TRBV30 and TRBJ2-7): SQTIHQWPATLVQPVGSPLSLECTVEGTSNPNLYWYRQAAGRGLQLLFYSVGIGQISSEVPQNLSASRPQDRQFILSSKKLLLSDSGFYLCAWSGGYEQYFGPGTRLTVT.

The rearrangement joins TRBV4-1 to TRBJ1-5; 9 nucleotides match TRBD1. The CDR3 contains 14 residues. Germline values: CDR1 MGHRA, CDR2 YSYEKL. The junction had 5 bases not matched to a gene; V was cut back by 4 bases and J by 7 bases. The CDR3 bases are TGCGCCAGCAGCCCGGACAGGGGCCGGCAGCCCCAGCATTTT. Translation gives CASSPDRGRQPQHF.

In nucleotides, the CDR3 is TGCAGCGTCCGATATTCCGGGACAGGGGCTGAAGCTTTCTTT. Protein sequence: CSVRYSGTGAEAFF. J is TRBJ1-1 and V is TRBV29-1, with 10 bases identical to TRBD1. J lost 6 bases, V lost 6 bases, and 10 bases had no gene match. Germline CDR1 and CDR2: SQVTM and ANQGSEA. CDR3 length: 14 residues.

The rearrangement uses TRBV6-5 and TRBJ2-5, with 11 positions matching TRBD2. Looked up from germline, CDR1 is MNHEY and CDR2 is SVGAGI. V lost 0 bases, J lost 4 bases, and 4 bases stayed unmatched. This CDR3 has 16 residues. The CDR3 reads CASSYSASGRSETQYF. DNA for the CDR3: TGTGCCAGCAGTTACTCCGCTAGCGGGAGGTCAGAGACCCAGTACTTC.

The V gene is TRBV5-1, the J gene TRBJ1-1, with 9 bases aligning to TRBD1. V was clipped by 4 bases and J by 1 base; unmatched bases: 2. The CDR3 length is 14 residues. The germline CDR1 and CDR2 sequences are SGHRS and YFSETQ. The CDR3 loop is CASSPTGGNTEAFF. The CDR3 nucleotides are TGCGCCAGCAGCCCGACAGGGGGGAACACTGAAGCTTTCTTT.

The chain links TRBV4-1 to TRBJ1-5; unclear D gene. CDR1 and CDR2 from the germline V gene are MGHRA and YSYEKL. The CDR3 covers 14 residues. V gave up 2 bases and J gave up 3 bases, with 8 bases separating them. This CDR3 is CASSQIRFNQPQHF. CDR3 in DNA: TGCGCCAGCAGCCAAATCAGGTTCAATCAGCCCCAGCATTTT.

The chain is built from TRBV6-1 and TRBJ2-1; 12 nucleotides match TRBD2. Germline V gene lookup returns CDR1 MNHNS and CDR2 SASEGT. There are 18 residues in the CDR3. V was pared by 4 bases and J by 0 bases, with 7 bases of the junction left unmatched. CDR3 nucleotides: TGTGCCAGCAGTGCAACTAGCGGGGGGTTCAACTCCTACAATGAGCAGTTCTTC. This encodes CASSATSGGFNSYNEQFF.

The sample holds a few counts of this clone. The rearrangement uses TRBV18 and TRBJ2-7; 8 nucleotides match TRBD2. The CDR3 covers 18 residues. Per germline, CDR1 KGHSH and CDR2 LQKENI. J was trimmed by 0 bases and V by 1 base; bases with no gene match: 11. CDR3 nucleotides: TGTGCCAGCTCACCACTTGGCCGGGCGGGGGGAAGCTCCTACGAGCAGTACTTC. Translating gives CASSPLGRAGGSSYEQYF.

CDR3 nucleotide sequence: TGCAGCAGTACGGGACTCCCACAAGAGACCCAGTACTTC. Its translation: CSSTGLPQETQYF. This chain uses TRBV29-1 with TRBJ2-5, with D possibly TRBD2 on 6 matching bases. The CDR3 is 13 residues long. V was cut by 8 bases and J by 2 bases, with 15 bases left in between. Per the germline V gene, CDR1 is SQVTM and CDR2 is ANQGSEA.

The chain is built from TRBV25-1 and TRBJ1-1; D is unclear. The V end lost 4 bases, the J end lost 5 bases, and 8 bases lay between the germline ends. The CDR3 is 12 amino acids. CDR1 and CDR2 from the germline V gene are MGHDK and SYGVNS. The CDR3 region has the DNA TGTGCCAGCAGTGGACATGGGACTGAAGCTTTCTTT. Protein sequence: CASSGHGTEAFF.

This clone was counted a few times. V gene TRBV4-1 combines with J gene TRBJ2-1, with 10 bases matching TRBD2. Germline lookup yields CDR1 MGHRA and CDR2 YSYEKL. The CDR3 is 17 residues long. V shed 3 bases, J shed 0 bases, and the junction held 5 bases outside the gene matches. CDR3 nucleotides: TGCGCCAGCAGCCACGGACTAGCGGCTAGCTCCTACAATGAGCAGTTCTTC. This gives the protein CASSHGLAASSYNEQFF.

The rearrangement uses TRBV25-1 and TRBJ2-1, with TRBD1 matching over 8 bases. This CDR3 region has 15 residues. Germline V gene lookup returns CDR1 MGHDK and CDR2 SYGVNS. J gave up 6 bases and V 5 bases, and 9 bases lay outside the gene matches. CDR3 DNA: TGTGCCAGCAGTCACAGGGGGGAGATTCCCAATGAGCAGTTCTTC. Protein sequence: CASSHRGEIPNEQFF.

The chain recombines TRBV2 with TRBJ1-1, with D possibly TRBD1 on 5 matching bases. Germline V lookup: CDR1 SNHLY, CDR2 FYNNEI. The CDR3 extends over 14 amino acids. The V and J ends lost 8 bases and 1 base respectively, with 14 bases between them. CDR3 sequence reads: CASASQGGNTEAFF. In DNA form, the CDR3 reads TGTGCCAGCGCCTCGCAGGGTGGGAACACTGAAGCTTTCTTT.

The chain is built from TRBV6-6 and TRBJ1-1; a weak D match, TRBD1 (6 bases). This CDR3 has 14 residues. The V end was cut by 6 bases, the J end by 6 bases, with 17 bases between. Germline CDR1 MNHNY, CDR2 SVGAGI (reference sequence). CDR3 sequence reads: CASRPTGLRPEAFF. DNA of the CDR3: TGTGCCAGCAGACCTACAGGGCTGCGACCTGAAGCTTTCTTT.